These T cell receptor beta chains were read from a single sample in a study of OX40 agonist ivuxolimab in advanced cancers. Data came from immunoSEQ multiplex PCR; TCRdb stores just in-frame clones and leaves some out. The sample gives about 61,000 clones, 90% of which show up once; approximately 2% is in the top ten. The source material was CD4+ or CD8+ T cells sorted from blood, sampled in a trial of the OX40 agonist ivuxolimab. Every receptor here comes from an adult with an advanced solid tumor such as melanoma, head and neck, liver or kidney cancer. CDR3s include the opening cysteine and the closing phenylalanine or tryptophan. D genes are given only for firm matches. Expanded clones are given a class, and other clones once, few, many or no size at all.

len	abundance	v_gene	d_gene	j_gene	CDR3aa	CDR3nt
16	once	TRBV28	TRBD1	TRBJ1-5	CASSLLGEGANQPQHF	TGTGCCAGCAGTTTACTGGGTGAGGGGGCTAATCAGCCCCAGCATTTT
17	NA	TRBV19	TRBD1	TRBJ1-4	CASSISRSDRGNEKLFF	TGTGCCAGTAGTATATCCAGGTCGGACAGGGGTAATGAAAAACTGTTTTTT
14	NA	TRBV6-1	NA	TRBJ2-7	CASSASRTTYEQYF	TGTGCCAGCAGTGCTTCACGGACCACCTACGAGCAGTACTTC
15	NA	TRBV28	TRBD1	TRBJ2-3	CASSSLTGEADTQYF	TGTGCCAGCAGTTCGTTGACAGGGGAGGCAGATACGCAGTATTTT
14	once	TRBV19	NA	TRBJ1-3	CASSSQGTGNTIYF	TGTGCCAGTAGTTCACAGGGCACTGGAAACACCATATATTTT
11	NA	TRBV7-2	NA	TRBJ2-7	CASSLDYEQYF	TGTGCCAGCAGCTTGGACTACGAGCAGTACTTC
16	NA	TRBV5-1	TRBD2	TRBJ2-5	CASSPTTLAGDRTQYF	TGCGCCAGCAGCCCCACAACACTAGCGGGGGACCGGACCCAGTACTTC
14	NA	TRBV6-1	TRBD1	TRBJ2-1	CASSERRGRVEQFF	TGTGCCAGCAGTGAACGCAGGGGGCGGGTTGAGCAGTTCTTC
11	NA	TRBV18	NA	TRBJ2-5	CASSPQETQYF	TGTGCCAGCTCACCCCAAGAGACCCAGTACTTC
15	NA	TRBV5-1	TRBD1	TRBJ1-6	CASSAGTGADSPLHF	TGCGCCAGTTCCGCCGGGACAGGGGCTGACTCACCCCTCCACTTT
15	NA	TRBV19	TRBD2	TRBJ2-3	CASSRSGTRTDTQYF	TGTGCCAGTAGCCGTAGCGGGACAAGGACAGATACGCAGTATTTT
14	NA	TRBV19	NA	TRBJ2-5	CASSIGGRAETQYF	TGTGCCAGTAGTATCGGGGGCCGGGCGGAGACCCAGTACTTC
16	NA	TRBV7-2	NA	TRBJ2-5	CASSLAGTPGQETQYF	TGTGCCAGCAGCTTAGCGGGGACCCCGGGCCAAGAGACCCAGTACTTC
15	NA	TRBV6-1	NA	TRBJ2-1	CASTWGGQKYNEQFF	TGTGCCAGCACTTGGGGGGGACAGAAATACAATGAGCAGTTCTTC
13	NA	TRBV5-4	NA	TRBJ1-5	CASSVDSNQPQHF	TGTGCCAGCAGCGTAGATAGCAATCAGCCCCAGCATTTT
15	once	TRBV6-5	NA	TRBJ2-2	CASRRGGISPGELFF	TGTGCCAGCAGAAGGGGGGGGATCAGTCCCGGGGAGCTGTTTTTT
15	NA	TRBV11-2	TRBD1	TRBJ1-1	CASSPTGTGNTEAFF	TGTGCCAGCAGCCCAACCGGGACAGGGAACACTGAAGCTTTCTTT
12	NA	TRBV29-1	TRBD1	TRBJ1-1	CSVRTGNTEAFF	TGCAGCGTCCGGACAGGGAACACTGAAGCTTTCTTT
14	NA	TRBV28	TRBD1	TRBJ1-5	CASSFSGGGQPQHF	TGTGCCAGCAGTTTCTCAGGGGGCGGACAGCCCCAGCATTTT
15	few	TRBV25-1	NA	TRBJ1-4	CASQGGTGILEKLFF	TGTGCCAGTCAAGGGGGTACAGGGATATTAGAAAAACTGTTTTTT
15	NA	TRBV12-1	NA	TRBJ2-7	CASSGEGLAGSEQYF	TGTGCCAGCAGCGGGGAGGGGCTAGCGGGATCCGAGCAGTACTTC
13	NA	TRBV7-7	NA	TRBJ1-1	CASSFQDNTEAFF	TGTGCTAGCAGCTTCCAGGACAACACTGAAGCTTTCTTT
16	once	TRBV28	TRBD2	TRBJ2-7	CASTPGASGRRYEQYF	TGTGCCAGCACCCCTGGAGCTAGCGGGCGCCGCTACGAGCAGTACTTC
13	NA	TRBV28	NA	TRBJ1-1	CASSTTVNTEAFF	TGTGCCAGCAGTACTACAGTGAACACTGAAGCTTTCTTT
15	NA	TRBV29-1	TRBD1	TRBJ2-1	CSVEQGSPGGNEQFF	TGCAGTGTCGAACAGGGGAGTCCCGGTGGGAATGAGCAGTTCTTC
15	NA	TRBV6-5	TRBD1	TRBJ1-5	CASSPGQASNQPQHF	TGTGCCAGCAGCCCGGGACAGGCTTCGAATCAGCCCCAGCATTTT
17	NA	TRBV19	NA	TRBJ1-2	CASNLLGTGTDNYGYTF	TGTGCCAGTAATTTGCTTGGAACCGGGACGGATAACTATGGCTACACCTTC
13	NA	TRBV7-3	NA	TRBJ1-1	CASSQVVDTEAFF	TGTGCCAGCAGCCAGGTAGTGGACACTGAAGCTTTCTTT
16	NA	TRBV4-1	NA	TRBJ2-2	CASSQELEVAAGELFF	TGCGCCAGCAGCCAAGAGTTGGAGGTTGCTGCCGGGGAGCTGTTTTTT
12	NA	TRBV6-1	NA	TRBJ2-4	CASRSASNIQYF	TGTGCCAGCAGGTCCGCCTCAAACATTCAGTACTTC